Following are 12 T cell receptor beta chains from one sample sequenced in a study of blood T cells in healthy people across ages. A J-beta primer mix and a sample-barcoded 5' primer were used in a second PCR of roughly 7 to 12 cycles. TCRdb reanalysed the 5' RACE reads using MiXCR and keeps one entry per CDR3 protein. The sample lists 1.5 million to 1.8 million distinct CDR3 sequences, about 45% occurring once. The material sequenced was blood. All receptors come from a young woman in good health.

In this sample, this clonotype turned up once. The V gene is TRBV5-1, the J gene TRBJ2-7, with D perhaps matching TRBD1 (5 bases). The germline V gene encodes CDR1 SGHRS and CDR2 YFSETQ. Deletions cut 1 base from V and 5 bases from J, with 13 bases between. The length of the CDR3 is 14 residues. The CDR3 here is CASSLSQGVHEQYF. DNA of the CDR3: TGCGCCAGCAGCTTGAGCCAGGGTGTGCACGAGCAGTACTTC.

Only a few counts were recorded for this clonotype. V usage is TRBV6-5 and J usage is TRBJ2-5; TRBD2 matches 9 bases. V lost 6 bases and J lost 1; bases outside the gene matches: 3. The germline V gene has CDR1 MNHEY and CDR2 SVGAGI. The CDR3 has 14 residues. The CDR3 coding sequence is TGTGCCAGCAGACTTAGCGGGGGCCAAGAGACCCAGTACTTC. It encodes CASRLSGGQETQYF.

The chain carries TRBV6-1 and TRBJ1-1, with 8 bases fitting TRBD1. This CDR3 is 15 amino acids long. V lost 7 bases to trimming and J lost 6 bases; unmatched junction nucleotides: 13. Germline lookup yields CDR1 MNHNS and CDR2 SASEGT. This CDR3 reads CASKFRQGSKAEAFF. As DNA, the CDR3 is TGTGCCAGCAAGTTCCGACAGGGGAGTAAGGCTGAAGCTTTCTTT.

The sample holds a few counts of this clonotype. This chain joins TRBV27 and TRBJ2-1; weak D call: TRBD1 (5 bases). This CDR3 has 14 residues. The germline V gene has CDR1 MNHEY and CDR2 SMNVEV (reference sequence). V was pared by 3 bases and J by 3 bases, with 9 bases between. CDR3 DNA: TGTGCCAGCAGTTTCCAGGGATACTACAATGAGCAGTTCTTC. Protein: CASSFQGYYNEQFF.

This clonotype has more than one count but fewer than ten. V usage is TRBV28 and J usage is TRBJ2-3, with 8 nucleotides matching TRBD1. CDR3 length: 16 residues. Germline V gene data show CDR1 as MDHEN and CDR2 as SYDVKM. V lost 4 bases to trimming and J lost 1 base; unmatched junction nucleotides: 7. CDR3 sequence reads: CASSSDRGEGTDTQYF. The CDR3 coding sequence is TGTGCCAGCAGTTCCGACAGGGGAGAGGGCACAGATACGCAGTATTTT.

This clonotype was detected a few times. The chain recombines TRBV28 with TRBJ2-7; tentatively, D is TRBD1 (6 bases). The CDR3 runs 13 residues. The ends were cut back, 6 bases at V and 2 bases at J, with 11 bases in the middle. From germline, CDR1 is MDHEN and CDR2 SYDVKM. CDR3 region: CASRHHRAYEQYF. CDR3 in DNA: TGTGCCAGCAGACACCACAGGGCCTACGAGCAGTACTTC.

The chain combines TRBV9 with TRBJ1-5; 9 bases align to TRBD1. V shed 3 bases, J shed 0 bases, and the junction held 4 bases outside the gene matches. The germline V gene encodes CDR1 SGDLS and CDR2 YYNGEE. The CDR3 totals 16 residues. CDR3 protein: CASSAGTGTSNQPQHF. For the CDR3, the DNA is TGTGCCAGCAGCGCTGGGACAGGGACTAGCAATCAGCCCCAGCATTTT.

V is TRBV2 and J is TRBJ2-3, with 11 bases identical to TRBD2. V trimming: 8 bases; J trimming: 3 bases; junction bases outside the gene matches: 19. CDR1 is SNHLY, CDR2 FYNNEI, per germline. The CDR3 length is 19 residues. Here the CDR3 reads CASGKYLILAGEGTDTQYF. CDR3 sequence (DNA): TGTGCCAGCGGGAAATACCTCATACTAGCGGGAGAGGGGACAGATACGCAGTATTTT.

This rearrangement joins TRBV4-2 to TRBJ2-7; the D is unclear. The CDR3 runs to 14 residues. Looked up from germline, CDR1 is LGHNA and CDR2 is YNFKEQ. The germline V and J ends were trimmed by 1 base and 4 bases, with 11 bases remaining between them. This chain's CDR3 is CASSQVDAPYEQYF. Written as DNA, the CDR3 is TGTGCCAGCAGCCAAGTGGATGCACCATACGAGCAGTACTTC.

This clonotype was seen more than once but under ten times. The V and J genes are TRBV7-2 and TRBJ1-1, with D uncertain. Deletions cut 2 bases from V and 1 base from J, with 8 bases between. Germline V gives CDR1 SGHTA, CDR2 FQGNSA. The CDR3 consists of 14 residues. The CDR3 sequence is CASSLREKNTEAFF. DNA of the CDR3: TGTGCCAGCAGCTTACGGGAAAAGAACACTGAAGCTTTCTTT.

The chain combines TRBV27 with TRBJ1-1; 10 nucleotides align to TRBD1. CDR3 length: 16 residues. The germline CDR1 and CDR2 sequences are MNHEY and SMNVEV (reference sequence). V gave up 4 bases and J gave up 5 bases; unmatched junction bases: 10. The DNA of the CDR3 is TGTGCCAGCAGTTCCCTCACCGGGACAGGGGTGACTGAAGCTTTCTTT. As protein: CASSSLTGTGVTEAFF.

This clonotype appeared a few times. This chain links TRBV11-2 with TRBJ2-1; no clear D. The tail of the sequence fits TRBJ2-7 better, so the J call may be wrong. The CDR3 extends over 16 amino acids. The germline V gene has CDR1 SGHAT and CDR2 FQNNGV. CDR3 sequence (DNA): TGTGCCAGCAGCTTCCTCGGGTTTAGGGATGACAATGAGCAGTACTTC. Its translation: CASSFLGFRDDNEQYF.